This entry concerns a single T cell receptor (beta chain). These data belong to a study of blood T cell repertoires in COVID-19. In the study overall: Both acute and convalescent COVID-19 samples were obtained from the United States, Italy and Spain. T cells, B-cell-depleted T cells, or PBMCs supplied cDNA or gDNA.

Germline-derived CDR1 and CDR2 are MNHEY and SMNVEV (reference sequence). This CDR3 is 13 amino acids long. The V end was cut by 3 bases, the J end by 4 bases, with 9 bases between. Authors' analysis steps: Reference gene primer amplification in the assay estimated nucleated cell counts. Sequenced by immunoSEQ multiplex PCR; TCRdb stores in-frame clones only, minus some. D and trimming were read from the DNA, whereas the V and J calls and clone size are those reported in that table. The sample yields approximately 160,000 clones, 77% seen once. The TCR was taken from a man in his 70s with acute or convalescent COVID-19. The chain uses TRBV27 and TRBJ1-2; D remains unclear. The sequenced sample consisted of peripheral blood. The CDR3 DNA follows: TGTGCCAGCAGTTTTTCGGGGAGCTATGGCTACACCTTC. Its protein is CASSFSGSYGYTF.